The sequence of this TCR beta chain was determined in a study of spatial heterogeneity in lung cancer. On the study more broadly: A consistent excess of beta-chain over alpha-chain sequences was detected.

This clonotype has a single count. A much bigger clone sits one base away, suggesting this may be a read error. Here the CDR3 omits its conserved ending phenylalanine or tryptophan, so a read error is the likely source. The library was prepared for alpha chains; this beta chain is a stray read, so its frequency means little. Time point specified: sample taken at primary tumor resection. The sequenced material consisted of unsorted whole RNA from tumor, nontumor lung or frozen PBMC. The V gene's germline CDR1 is SGHTA and CDR2 FQGNSA. With V trimmed by 1 base and J by 1 base, 3 bases remained unmatched. The length of the CDR3 is 15 residues. TCRdb passed the 5' RACE reads through MiXCR, listing each CDR3 protein once. The sample lists approximately 12,000 distinct CDR3 sequences, approximately 6.2% occurring once.

This rearrangement joins TRBV7-2 to TRBJ1-1; TRBD1 aligns across 7 bases. The sequencing used normal lung tissue next to the tumor, collected at surgery. The TCR originated in a male donor with early-stage non-small cell lung cancer. The CDR3 sequence: CASSLVGGQNTEAFS. As DNA, the CDR3 is TGTGCCAGCAGCTTAGTAGGGGGCCAGAACACTGAAGCTTTCTCT.